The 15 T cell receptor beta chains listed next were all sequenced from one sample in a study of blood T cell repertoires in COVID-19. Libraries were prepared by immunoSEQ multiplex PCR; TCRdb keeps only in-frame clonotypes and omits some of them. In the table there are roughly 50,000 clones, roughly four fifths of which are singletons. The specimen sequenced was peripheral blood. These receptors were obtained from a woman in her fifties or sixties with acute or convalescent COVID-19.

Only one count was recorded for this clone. CDR3 coding DNA: TGTGCCAGCAGTATCACTAGCGGGAACACCGGGGAGCTGTTTTTT. Protein product: CASSITSGNTGELFF. The V gene is TRBV27, the J gene TRBJ2-2, with 8 bases aligning to TRBD2. After removal of 5 bases from V and 1 base from J, the junction contained 3 bases not matched to a gene. The CDR3 is made up of 15 amino acids. Germline loops: CDR1 MNHEY, CDR2 SMNVEV (reference sequence).

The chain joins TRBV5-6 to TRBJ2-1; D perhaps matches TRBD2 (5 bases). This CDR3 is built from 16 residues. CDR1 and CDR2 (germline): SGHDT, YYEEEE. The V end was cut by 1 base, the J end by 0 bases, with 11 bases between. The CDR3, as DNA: TGTGCCAGCAGCTTGCGCGCGGGTGGCTCCTACAATGAGCAGTTCTTC. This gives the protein CASSLRAGGSYNEQFF. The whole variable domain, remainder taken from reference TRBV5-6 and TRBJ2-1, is DAGVTQSPTHLIKTRGQQVTLRCSPKSGHDTVSWYQQALGQGPQFIFQYYEEEERQRGNFPDRFSGHQFPNYSSELNVNALLLGDSALYLCASSLRAGGSYNEQFFGPGTRLTVL.

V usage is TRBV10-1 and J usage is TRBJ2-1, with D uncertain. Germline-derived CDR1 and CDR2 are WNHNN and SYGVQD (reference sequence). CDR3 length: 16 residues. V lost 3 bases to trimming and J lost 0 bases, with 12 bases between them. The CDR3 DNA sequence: TGCGCCAGCAGTGACCAGGCTGCCAGCTCCTACAATGAGCAGTTCTTC. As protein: CASSDQAASSYNEQFF.

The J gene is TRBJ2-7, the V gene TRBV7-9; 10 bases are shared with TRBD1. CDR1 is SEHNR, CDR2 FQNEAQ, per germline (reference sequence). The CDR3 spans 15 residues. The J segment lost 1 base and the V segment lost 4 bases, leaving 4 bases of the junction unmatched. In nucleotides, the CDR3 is TGTGCCAGCAGCTCAAGGGGACAGGGGTCCTACGAGCAGTACTTC. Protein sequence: CASSSRGQGSYEQYF.

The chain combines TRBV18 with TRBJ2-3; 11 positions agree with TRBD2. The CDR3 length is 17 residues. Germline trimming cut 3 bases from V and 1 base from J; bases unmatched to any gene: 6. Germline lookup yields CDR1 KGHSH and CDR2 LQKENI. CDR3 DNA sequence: TGTGCCAGCTCACCGTTGCTAGCGGGAGGAGGCACAGATACGCAGTATTTT. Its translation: CASSPLLAGGGTDTQYF.

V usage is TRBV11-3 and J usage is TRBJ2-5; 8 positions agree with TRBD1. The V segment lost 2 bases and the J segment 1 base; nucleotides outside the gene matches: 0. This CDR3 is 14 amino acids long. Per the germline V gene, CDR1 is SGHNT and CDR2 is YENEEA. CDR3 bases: TGTGCCAGCAGCTTAACAGGGGGCCAAGAGACCCAGTACTTC. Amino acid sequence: CASSLTGGQETQYF.

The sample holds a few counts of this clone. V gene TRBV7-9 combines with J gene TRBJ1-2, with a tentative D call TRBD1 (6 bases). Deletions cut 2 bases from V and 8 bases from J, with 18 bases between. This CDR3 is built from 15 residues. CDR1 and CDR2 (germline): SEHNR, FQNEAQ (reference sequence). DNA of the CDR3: TGTGCCAGCAGCTTACGCGCGGAGTCAGGGGTCGGCTACACCTTC. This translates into CASSLRAESGVGYTF.

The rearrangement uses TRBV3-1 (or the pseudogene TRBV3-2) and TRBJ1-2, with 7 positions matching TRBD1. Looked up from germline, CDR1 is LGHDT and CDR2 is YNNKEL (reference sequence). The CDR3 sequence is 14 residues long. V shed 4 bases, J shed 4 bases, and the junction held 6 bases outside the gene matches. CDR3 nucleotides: TGTGCCAGCAGCCTCCGGGACAGACTCTATGGCTACACCTTC. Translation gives CASSLRDRLYGYTF.

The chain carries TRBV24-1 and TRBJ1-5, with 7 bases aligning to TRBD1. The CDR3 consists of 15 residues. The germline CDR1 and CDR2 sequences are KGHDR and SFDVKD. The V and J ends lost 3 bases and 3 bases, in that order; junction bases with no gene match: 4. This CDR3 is CATSDTGQTNQPQHF. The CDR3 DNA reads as TGTGCCACCAGTGATACGGGACAGACCAATCAGCCCCAGCATTTT.

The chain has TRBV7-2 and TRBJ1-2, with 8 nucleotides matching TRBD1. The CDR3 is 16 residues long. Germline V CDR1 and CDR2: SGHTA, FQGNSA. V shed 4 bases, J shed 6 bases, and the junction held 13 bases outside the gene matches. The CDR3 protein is CASSYRGATGAHGYTF. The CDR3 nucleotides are TGTGCCAGCAGCTACAGGGGGGCGACAGGGGCTCATGGCTACACCTTC.

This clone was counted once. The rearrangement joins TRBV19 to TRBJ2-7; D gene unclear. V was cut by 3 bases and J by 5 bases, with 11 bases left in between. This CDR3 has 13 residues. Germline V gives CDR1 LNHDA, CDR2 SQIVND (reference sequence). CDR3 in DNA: TGTGCCAGTAGTATCTCTACGGTCCACGAGCAGTACTTC. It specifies CASSISTVHEQYF.

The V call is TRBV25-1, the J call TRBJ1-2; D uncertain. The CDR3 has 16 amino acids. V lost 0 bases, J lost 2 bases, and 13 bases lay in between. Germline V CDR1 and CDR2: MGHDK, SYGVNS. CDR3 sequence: CASSEYNRVGNYGYTF. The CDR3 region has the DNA TGTGCCAGCAGTGAATATAACCGGGTCGGAAACTATGGCTACACCTTC.

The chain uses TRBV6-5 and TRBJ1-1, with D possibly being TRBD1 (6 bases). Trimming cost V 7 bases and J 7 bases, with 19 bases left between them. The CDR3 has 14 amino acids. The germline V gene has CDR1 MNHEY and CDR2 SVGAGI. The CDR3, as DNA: TGTGCCAGCACTCCGGGTGCAGGGGTAGGTGAAGCTTTCTTT. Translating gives CASTPGAGVGEAFF.

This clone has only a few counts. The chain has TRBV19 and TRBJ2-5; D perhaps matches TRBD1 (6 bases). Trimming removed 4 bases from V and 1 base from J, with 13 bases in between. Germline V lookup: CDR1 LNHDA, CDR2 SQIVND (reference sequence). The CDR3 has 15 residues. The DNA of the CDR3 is TGTGCCAGTAGTAGACGATCAGGGGCCCAAGAGACCCAGTACTTC. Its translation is CASSRRSGAQETQYF.

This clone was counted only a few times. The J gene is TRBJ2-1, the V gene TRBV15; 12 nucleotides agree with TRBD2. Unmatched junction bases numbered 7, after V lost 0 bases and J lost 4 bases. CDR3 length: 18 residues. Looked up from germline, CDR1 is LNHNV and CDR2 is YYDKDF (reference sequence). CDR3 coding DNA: TGTGCCACCAGCAGAGATAGGGCAGGACTAGCGGGATACAATGAGCAGTTCTTC. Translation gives CATSRDRAGLAGYNEQFF. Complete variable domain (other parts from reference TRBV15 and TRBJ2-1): DAMVIQNPRYQVTQFGKPVTLSCSQTLNHNVMYWYQQKSSQAPKLLFHYYDKDFNNEADTPDNFQSRRPNTSFCFLDIRSPGLGDTAMYLCATSRDRAGLAGYNEQFFGPGTRLTVL.